The 28 T cell receptor beta chains listed next were all sequenced from one sample in a study of shared clonotypes between healthy human individuals. Profiled with immunoSEQ multiplex PCR; TCRdb holds only in-frame clones, not every one. In the table there are just over 2,000,000 clones, 85% to 95% of which are singletons. Sequencing input: naive CD4+ T cells sorted from blood. Regarding subset: CD45RA+ positively selected. The source of these receptors is a man aged 18 to 30 in good health.

The chain couples TRBV11-2 to TRBJ1-6, with TRBD1 matching 7 bases. Germline V gene lookup returns CDR1 SGHAT and CDR2 FQNNGV. Trimming removed 4 bases from V and 5 bases from J; junction bases left unmatched: 8. The CDR3 consists of 16 residues. CDR3 sequence reads: CASSSRRDSHNSPLHF. The CDR3, as DNA: TGTGCCAGCAGCTCGAGACGGGACAGTCATAATTCACCCCTCCACTTT.

The chain's CDR3 is CAWSARRATDTQYF. CDR3 nucleotide sequence: TGTGCCTGGAGTGCCCGCAGGGCAACAGATACGCAGTATTTT. The chain recombines TRBV30 with TRBJ2-3; tentative D call: TRBD1 (5 bases). In germline, CDR1 is GTSNPN, CDR2 SVGIG (reference sequence). The CDR3 totals 14 residues. Trimming shortened V by 1 base and J by 3 bases, and 11 bases separated the two germline ends.

In DNA form, the CDR3 reads TGTGCCAGCAGTTTAAGTACAGGGGCAGCCTACGAGCAGTACTTC. It yields the protein CASSLSTGAAYEQYF. The rearrangement joins TRBV27 to TRBJ2-7; 7 bases are a match to TRBD1. The CDR3 sequence is 15 residues long. The V and J ends lost 2 bases and 2 bases, in that order; junction bases with no gene match: 6. The germline CDR1 and CDR2 sequences are MNHEY and SMNVEV (reference sequence).

A note on this clone: Other nucleotide sequences from this sample produce the same CDR3. This sequence joins TRBV19 and TRBJ1-6; D is ambiguous. Deletions cut 3 bases from V and 0 bases from J, with 3 bases between. The germline V gene encodes CDR1 LNHDA and CDR2 SQIVND (reference sequence). The CDR3 spans 14 residues. The CDR3 here is CASSISSYNSPLHF. CDR3 bases: TGTGCCAGTAGTATTAGCTCCTATAATTCACCCCTCCACTTT.

V and J are TRBV4-1 and TRBJ2-1, with 7 bases lining up with TRBD2. The junction had 16 bases not matched to a gene; V was cut back by 4 bases and J by 4 bases. This CDR3 spans 18 amino acids. Germline CDR1 is MGHRA and CDR2 is YSYEKL. The CDR3 loop is CASSPQDPRGTLYNEQFF. In DNA, the CDR3 is TGCGCCAGCAGCCCTCAGGACCCGCGGGGGACCCTTTACAATGAGCAGTTCTTC.

The rearrangement uses TRBV10-3 and TRBJ2-1; 7 bases are shared with TRBD2. The V segment lost 11 bases and the J segment 8 bases; nucleotides outside the gene matches: 9. Germline CDR1 ENHRY, CDR2 SYGVKD. The CDR3 contains 12 residues. The chain's CDR3 is CACSGGVDEQFF. CDR3 coding DNA: TGTGCCTGTTCGGGAGGCGTGGATGAGCAGTTCTTC.

The chain carries TRBV7-9 and TRBJ2-5, with D tentatively TRBD2 (6 bases). Trimming cost V 7 bases and J 1 base, with 16 bases left between them. Per germline, CDR1 SEHNR and CDR2 FQNEAQ (reference sequence). There are 15 residues in the CDR3. The CDR3 spells CASTVKQAGQETQYF. In nucleotides, the CDR3 is TGTGCCAGCACCGTCAAGCAAGCGGGCCAAGAGACCCAGTACTTC.

The J gene is TRBJ1-3, the V gene TRBV7-6; D not resolved. V dropped 1 base and J dropped 4 bases, with 11 bases sitting between them. Looked up from germline, CDR1 is SGHVS and CDR2 is FNYEAQ. This CDR3 is built from 15 residues. The CDR3 sequence: CASSLGAKPGNTIYF. As DNA, the CDR3 is TGTGCCAGCAGCTTAGGGGCGAAACCAGGAAACACCATATATTTT.

The rearrangement joins TRBV4-1 to TRBJ1-5; no reliable D call. Germline CDR1 is MGHRA and CDR2 is YSYEKL. V was trimmed by 0 bases and J by 0 bases, leaving 6 bases between them. The CDR3 sequence is 15 residues long. CDR3 DNA sequence: TGCGCCAGCAGCCAAGACGCAGGTAGCAATCAGCCCCAGCATTTT. It yields the protein CASSQDAGSNQPQHF.

This chain joins TRBV19 and TRBJ1-1; tentative D call: TRBD1 (6 bases). Germline CDR1 LNHDA, CDR2 SQIVND (reference sequence). V lost 6 bases to trimming and J lost 5 bases, with 16 bases between them. This CDR3 has 14 amino acids. CDR3: CASRGAGIRTEAFF. The CDR3 nucleotides read TGTGCCAGTAGGGGGGCAGGGATAAGGACTGAAGCTTTCTTT.

This rearrangement joins TRBV30 to TRBJ1-1, with TRBD1 as a possible D gene (5 bases). Trimming cost V 4 bases and J 4 bases, with 16 bases left between them. CDR3 length: 14 residues. The V gene's germline CDR1 is GTSNPN and CDR2 SVGIG (reference sequence). The CDR3 coding sequence is TGTGCCTGGACGTCCTCGGGCGGGACCACTGAAGCTTTCTTT. The encoded protein is CAWTSSGGTTEAFF.

The chain joins TRBV10-3 to TRBJ2-7; tentative D call: TRBD1 (5 bases). The CDR3 loop spans 14 amino acids. The V gene lost 7 bases and the J gene lost 2 bases, with 15 bases spanning the gap. CDR1 and CDR2 (germline): ENHRY, SYGVKD. The CDR3 loop reads CAITAGNPTYEQYF. In DNA form, the CDR3 reads TGTGCCATCACCGCAGGGAACCCGACCTACGAGCAGTACTTC.

The chain is built from TRBV29-1 and TRBJ1-1, with D tentatively TRBD1 (5 bases). Germline V CDR1 and CDR2: SQVTM, ANQGSEA. This CDR3 spans 12 amino acids. V lost 1 base and J 6 bases, leaving 9 bases between the germline ends. The CDR3 spells CSVEGGSAEAFF. The CDR3 nucleotides read TGCAGCGTTGAAGGGGGCTCCGCTGAAGCTTTCTTT.

V usage is TRBV2 and J usage is TRBJ1-1, with a possible D match to TRBD1 (5 bases). From germline, CDR1 is SNHLY and CDR2 FYNNEI. V lost 6 bases, J lost 5 bases, and 16 bases lay in between. The CDR3 sequence is 14 residues long. The CDR3 protein is CASRSEGQGTEAFF. The CDR3 bases are TGTGCCAGCAGGTCGGAGGGGCAGGGAACTGAAGCTTTCTTT.

The chain uses TRBV6-1 and TRBJ2-7; no definite D call. Trimming took 6 bases from V and 0 from J, leaving 9 bases between them. Germline CDR1 MNHNS, CDR2 SASEGT. This CDR3 is built from 13 residues. This CDR3 is CASSRLNSYEQYF. The CDR3 DNA is TGTGCCAGCAGCAGACTCAACTCCTACGAGCAGTACTTC.

This clone was counted a single time. The chain has TRBV6-1 and TRBJ1-2; TRBD1 is a possible D gene (5 bases). Germline CDR1 and CDR2: MNHNS and SASEGT. V was pared by 1 base and J by 4 bases, with 10 bases between. The CDR3 is 14 residues long. Here the CDR3 reads CASSEGPGTYGYTF. CDR3 coding DNA: TGTGCCAGCAGTGAAGGCCCAGGGACCTATGGCTACACCTTC.

The gene calls are TRBV6-6 and TRBJ1-6; D is possibly TRBD1 (6 bases). CDR3 length: 14 residues. The germline CDR1 and CDR2 sequences are MNHNY and SVGAGI (reference sequence). The V end was cut by 10 bases, the J end by 0 bases, with 10 bases between. This CDR3 is CATQGSSYNSPLHF. CDR3 nucleotides: TGTGCCACCCAGGGGAGCTCCTATAATTCACCCCTCCACTTT.

The chain recombines TRBV28 with TRBJ1-6; 7 nucleotides match TRBD1. The junction had 9 bases not matched to a gene; V was cut back by 7 bases and J by 6 bases. The CDR3 covers 15 residues. Germline CDR1 and CDR2: MDHEN and SYDVKM. The CDR3 reads CASNPRDRLNSPLHF. CDR3 bases: TGTGCCAGCAACCCCCGGGACAGACTTAATTCACCCCTCCACTTT. Looking up the rest from reference TRBV28 and TRBJ1-6 gives the full variable domain: DVKVTQSSRYLVKRTGEKVFLECVQDMDHENMFWYRQDPGLGLRLIYFSYDVKMKEKGDIPEGYSVSREKKERFSLILESASTNQTSMYLCASNPRDRLNSPLHFGNGTRLTVT.

CDR3 coding DNA: TGTGCCAGCAGCGTTAATCAGGAGTTGTCTGGAAACACCATATATTTT. Protein product: CASSVNQELSGNTIYF. This sequence joins TRBV9 and TRBJ1-3; D gene unclear. V was trimmed by 2 bases and J by 1 base, leaving 13 bases between them. The CDR3 has 16 amino acids. Germline V CDR1 and CDR2: SGDLS, YYNGEE.

The chain recombines TRBV13 with TRBJ1-1; TRBD1 might be the D (5 bases). Trimming removed 7 bases at V and 1 base at J, with 13 bases between. The CDR3 spans 14 residues. Germline-derived CDR1 and CDR2 are PRHDT and FYEKMQ (reference sequence). The CDR3 is CASTPTGSNTEAFF. The CDR3 bases are TGTGCCAGCACCCCAACAGGATCGAACACTGAAGCTTTCTTT.

The gene calls are TRBV6-1 and TRBJ1-1; perhaps TRBD1 as D (5 bases). The length of the CDR3 is 12 residues. V lost 4 bases, J lost 11 bases, and 14 bases lay in between. Germline loops: CDR1 MNHNS, CDR2 SASEGT. The CDR3 sequence is CASSGHQGSAFF. The CDR3 nucleotides read TGTGCCAGCAGTGGTCACCAGGGCTCGGCTTTCTTT.

This chain connects TRBV6-5 to TRBJ2-3, with a tentative D call TRBD2 (6 bases). The germline V and J ends were trimmed by 2 bases and 2 bases, with 11 bases remaining between them. This CDR3 contains 15 residues. CDR1 MNHEY and CDR2 SVGAGI come from the germline V gene. This chain's CDR3 is CASSYRRGNTDTQYF. CDR3 DNA: TGTGCCAGCAGTTACAGGCGGGGAAACACAGATACGCAGTATTTT.

This chain uses TRBV20-1 with TRBJ1-2; D remains ambiguous. Trimming removed 6 bases from V and 8 bases from J, with 13 bases in between. The CDR3 extends over 11 amino acids. Germline V lookup: CDR1 DFQATT, CDR2 SNEGSKA (reference sequence). For the CDR3, the DNA is TGCAGTGCGCCCGGCCCTCGGGGCTACACCTTC. Its protein is CSAPGPRGYTF.

The count of this clone is one. V and J are TRBV10-2 and TRBJ2-7; 7 bases are a match to TRBD2. Germline V gives CDR1 WSHSY, CDR2 SAAADI. J was trimmed by 1 base and V by 7 bases; bases with no gene match: 4. The CDR3 sequence is 13 residues long. The CDR3 DNA follows: TGCGCCAGCAAAGACGGGGGGTCCTACGAGCAGTACTTC. It is translated as CASKDGGSYEQYF.

The chain links TRBV5-1 to TRBJ1-6; D is ambiguous. CDR1 is SGHRS, CDR2 YFSETQ, per germline. Trimming took 0 bases from V and 7 from J, leaving 14 bases between them. The CDR3 has 16 amino acids. The CDR3 spells CASSLEPPPRNSPLHF. The CDR3, as DNA: TGCGCCAGCAGCTTGGAGCCCCCCCCGAGGAATTCACCCCTCCACTTT.

V usage is TRBV5-1 and J usage is TRBJ2-7; 10 bases are shared with TRBD1. The germline CDR1 and CDR2 sequences are SGHRS and YFSETQ. The CDR3 totals 15 residues. With V trimmed by 3 bases and J by 6 bases, 9 bases remained unmatched. The CDR3 nucleotides are TGCGCCAGCAGCTCCCTGACAGGGGGCAAGGGCGAGCAGTACTTC. The encoded protein is CASSSLTGGKGEQYF.

This chain connects TRBV29-1 to TRBJ1-1; D possibly corresponds to TRBD1 (6 bases). The V end was cut by 4 bases, the J end by 3 bases, with 18 bases between. The CDR3 is made up of 15 amino acids. The V gene's germline CDR1 is SQVTM and CDR2 ANQGSEA. CDR3 nucleotides: TGCAGCGTTGTCCCCCGGGGGCCGGTGGACACTGAAGCTTTCTTT. This encodes CSVVPRGPVDTEAFF.

The chain links TRBV20-1 to TRBJ2-3; D is unclear. The CDR3 contains 11 residues. Germline CDR1 reads DFQATT; CDR2 reads SNEGSKA (reference sequence). Trimming shortened V by 7 bases and J by 4 bases, and 9 bases separated the two germline ends. This CDR3 reads CSGTASDTQYF. In DNA form, the CDR3 reads TGCAGTGGAACAGCGTCAGATACGCAGTATTTT.